This paragraph reports one T cell receptor (beta chain). Its antigen is undetermined. These data originate in a study of identical twins. Overall study findings and caveats: Whereas memory repertoires showed no such difference, abundant cord blood beta clonotypes carried fewer insertions. Within twin pairs, the out-of-frame alpha sequences they shared showed excess low generation probability.

Healthy Caucasian individuals made up all the donors. Unique molecular identifiers were present on cDNA, and template switching added a universal primer site. In TCRdb, the 5' RACE reads were re-called with MiXCR into one record per CDR3 protein. The table shows a few hundred thousand distinct CDR3 sequences, with around 20% occurring only once. V lost 0 bases and J lost 5, with 11 bases in between. The CDR3 loop spans 13 amino acids. Germline assignment: CDR1 DFQATT and CDR2 SNEGSKA (reference sequence). The sequencing input was naive T cells sorted from blood. The TCR comes from a man aged 50 or older in good health. This chain connects TRBV20-1 to TRBJ2-7; D uncertain. CDR3 DNA sequence: TGCAGTGCTAGAGACGGCAGTCAGAACGAGCAGTACTTC. Protein product: CSARDGSQNEQYF.